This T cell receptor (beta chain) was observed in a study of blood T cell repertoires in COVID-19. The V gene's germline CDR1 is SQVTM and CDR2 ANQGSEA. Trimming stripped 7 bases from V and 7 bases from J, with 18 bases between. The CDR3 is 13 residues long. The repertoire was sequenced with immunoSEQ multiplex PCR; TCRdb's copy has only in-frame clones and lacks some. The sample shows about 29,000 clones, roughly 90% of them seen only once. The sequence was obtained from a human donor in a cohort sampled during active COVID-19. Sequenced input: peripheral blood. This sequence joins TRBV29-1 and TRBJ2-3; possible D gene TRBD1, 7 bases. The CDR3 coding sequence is TGCAGCGCCCCGGTGCCAGGGGGGAATACGCAGTATTTT. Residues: CSAPVPGGNTQYF.